Below, 15 T cell receptor beta chains from the same sample are listed, as sequenced in a study of T-cell memory formation after mild COVID-19. TCRdb independently ran MiXCR on the 5' RACE reads; one entry per CDR3 protein. The sample has 250,000 to 300,000 distinct CDR3 sequences; approximately 8% are singletons. Specimen: PBMCs or a T cell subset sorted from them (not recorded which). The receptors here all came from a man younger than 35 who had mild COVID-19 (a few samples of this study predate the infection). Cell type and time point are not known.

This clonotype has ten or more counts. The rearrangement links TRBV9 to TRBJ1-2, with TRBD1 as a possible D gene (5 bases). This CDR3 has 13 amino acids. Germline lookup yields CDR1 SGDLS and CDR2 YYNGEE. Trimming pared 3 bases from V and 3 bases from J, leaving 9 bases between. CDR3: CASSEPGDYGYTF. CDR3 sequence (DNA): TGTGCCAGCAGCGAGCCGGGGGACTATGGCTACACCTTC.

The table lists this clonotype with a few counts. This rearrangement joins TRBV4-1 to TRBJ2-7; D is possibly TRBD2 (6 bases). This CDR3 is built from 12 residues. Per germline, CDR1 MGHRA and CDR2 YSYEKL. V dropped 4 bases and J dropped 7 bases, with 11 bases sitting between them. CDR3 DNA sequence: TGCGCCAGCAGCCGCCTAGGAGGGGAGCAGTACTTC. Translating gives CASSRLGGEQYF.

The rearrangement joins TRBV6-4 to TRBJ2-3; D is perhaps TRBD1 or TRBD2 (6 bases each). The CDR3 is 15 amino acids. Trimming removed 2 bases at V and 2 bases at J, with 11 bases between. Per the germline V gene, CDR1 is MRHNA and CDR2 is SNTAGT. CDR3 nucleotide sequence: TGTGCCAGCAGTGACAACGGGGGCGCCACAGATACGCAGTATTTT. Encoded protein: CASSDNGGATDTQYF.

This chain uses TRBV12-3 or TRBV12-4 with TRBJ1-1; D gene unclear. V was trimmed by 11 bases and J by 7 bases, leaving 11 bases between them. The CDR3 covers 10 residues. The DNA for the CDR3 is TGTGCCGGGAACGTAGGTGAAGCTTTCTTT. Translating it yields CAGNVGEAFF.

The V gene is TRBV7-2, the J gene TRBJ2-1; 7 bases map to TRBD1. Trimming took 3 bases from V and 2 from J; bases not matched to a gene: 4. From germline, CDR1 is SGHTA and CDR2 FQGNSA. The CDR3 has 15 amino acids. CDR3 sequence: CASSLGQSTYNEQFF. The CDR3 nucleotides are TGTGCCAGCAGCTTGGGACAGTCTACCTACAATGAGCAGTTCTTC.

With regard to this clonotype: This may be a read error, as it is one base from a much larger clone. The chain has TRBV7-2 and TRBJ1-4; 7 bases are shared with TRBD1. The germline V gene has CDR1 SGHTA and CDR2 FQGNSA. The CDR3 covers 15 residues. The CDR3 region has the DNA TGTGCCAGCAGCCAAGGGGACAGAAGATATGATAAACTGTTTTTT. Protein: CASSQGDRRYDKLFF.

This clonotype has just a few counts. The chain links TRBV6-6 to TRBJ1-6; a weak D match, TRBD1 (6 bases). CDR1 MNHNY and CDR2 SVGAGI come from the germline V gene (reference sequence). Trimming took 5 bases from V and 8 from J, leaving 25 bases between them. The CDR3 extends over 18 amino acids. The CDR3 bases are TGTGCCAGCAGTCCCATCCTGGGGGCCGCGGGAACTTATTCACCCCTCCACTTT. Protein sequence: CASSPILGAAGTYSPLHF.

This clonotype was seen a few times. The V and J genes are TRBV10-3 and TRBJ1-4; maybe TRBD1 (5 bases). Germline-derived CDR1 and CDR2 are ENHRY and SYGVKD. CDR3 size: 16 residues. V dropped 8 bases and J dropped 0 bases, with 16 bases sitting between them. CDR3 DNA sequence: TGTGCCATCTCAGGGCAGGAGCCTACAACTAATGAAAAACTGTTTTTT. Protein: CAISGQEPTTNEKLFF.

CDR3 in amino acids: CASSQGLLGWTQYF. CDR3 nucleotides: TGTGCCAGCAGCCAGGGACTTCTAGGGTGGACCCAGTACTTC. The J gene is TRBJ2-5, the V gene TRBV14, with D maybe TRBD2 (6 bases). CDR1 and CDR2 from the germline V gene are SGHDN and FVKESK. Trimming removed 3 bases from V and 7 bases from J, with 15 bases in between. The length of the CDR3 is 14 residues.

This clonotype was seen a handful of times. The chain couples TRBV24-1 to TRBJ2-1; D gene unclear. Per the germline V gene, CDR1 is KGHDR and CDR2 is SFDVKD. V lost 6 bases, J lost 8 bases, and 7 bases lay in between. This CDR3 is 11 amino acids long. CDR3 region: CATSLGYEQFF. The CDR3 DNA follows: TGTGCCACCAGTTTGGGATATGAGCAGTTCTTC.

The chain uses TRBV12-3 or TRBV12-4 and TRBJ2-7; TRBD1 might be the D (6 bases). V was pared by 6 bases and J by 4 bases, with 13 bases between. The CDR3 totals 13 residues. The chain's CDR3 is CASSKQGMYEQYF. CDR3 DNA sequence: TGTGCCAGCAGCAAACAGGGCATGTACGAGCAGTACTTC.

J is TRBJ1-6 and V is TRBV6-2 or TRBV6-3, with unresolved D. CDR3 length equals 13 residues. V was pared by 5 bases and J by 6 bases, with 8 bases between. Germline CDR1 is MNHEY and CDR2 is SVGEGT. The CDR3 reads CASSPVLNSPLHF. The DNA of the CDR3 is TGTGCCAGCAGTCCGGTCCTTAATTCACCCCTCCACTTT.

The rearrangement uses TRBV6-4 and TRBJ2-3; D call uncertain. The germline V and J ends were trimmed by 0 bases and 0 bases, with 10 bases remaining between them. The germline V gene has CDR1 MRHNA and CDR2 SNTAGT. CDR3 length equals 16 residues. The CDR3, as DNA: TGTGCCAGCAGTGACTCAGGCTCCGTAAGCACAGATACGCAGTATTTT. Translation: CASSDSGSVSTDTQYF.

V gene TRBV5-1 combines with J gene TRBJ1-4; tentative D call: TRBD1 (5 bases). V was clipped by 2 bases and J by 14 bases, with 16 bases between them. The germline V gene has CDR1 SGHRS and CDR2 YFSETQ. The CDR3 spans 13 residues. The CDR3 DNA sequence: TGCGCCAGCAGCTTTCAGGGCTCCGGTGTTCTGTTTTTT. Its translation: CASSFQGSGVLFF.

This clonotype was seen at least ten times. The chain is built from TRBV5-4 and TRBJ2-7; D call uncertain. CDR1 and CDR2 from the germline V gene are SGHNT and YYREEE (reference sequence). This CDR3 is built from 13 residues. V was clipped by 0 bases and J by 6 bases, with 10 bases between them. The CDR3 sequence is CASSLEHASEQYF. The CDR3 bases are TGTGCCAGCAGCTTGGAACACGCGAGCGAGCAGTACTTC.